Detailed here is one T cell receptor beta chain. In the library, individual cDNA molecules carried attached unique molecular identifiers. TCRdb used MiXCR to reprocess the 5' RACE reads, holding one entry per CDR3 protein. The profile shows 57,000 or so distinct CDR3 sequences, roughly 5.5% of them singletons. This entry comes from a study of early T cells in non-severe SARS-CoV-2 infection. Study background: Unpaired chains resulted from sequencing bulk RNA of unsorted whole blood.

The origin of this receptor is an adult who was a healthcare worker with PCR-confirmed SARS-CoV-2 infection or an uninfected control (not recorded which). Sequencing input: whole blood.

CDR3 bases: TGTGCCATCAGAGCCTCGGGTACCAGCACAGATACGCAGTATTTT. Translating gives CAIRASGTSTDTQYF. The chain couples TRBV10-3 to TRBJ2-3; D gene ambiguous. V shed 6 bases and J shed 0 bases, with 13 bases lying between them. The CDR3 consists of 15 residues. Germline assignment: CDR1 ENHRY and CDR2 SYGVKD.